Listed below are T cell receptor beta chains from one sample, sequenced in a study of blood T cells in healthy people across ages. MiXCR, run by TCRdb on the 5' RACE reads, gives a single entry per CDR3 protein. The sample consists of 1.5 million to 2 million distinct CDR3 sequences, about 31% of them appearing once. Source material: blood. The receptor source for this set is a woman aged 30 to 39 in good health. Both conserved end residues are part of each CDR3. Fields, in order: CDR3 protein, CDR3 DNA, clone size, J gene, V gene, D gene. A D gene is named only where the DNA matches it firmly. Clone sizes are given selectively: once, few, many, or a class where the clone is expanded.

CDR3 protein: CSVESPMGGEYNEQFF
CDR3 DNA: TGCAGCGTTGAGTCCCCCATGGGGGGAGAATACAATGAGCAGTTCTTC
clone size: few
J gene: TRBJ2-1
V gene: TRBV29-1
D gene: .

CDR3 protein: CASRPDRALELFF
CDR3 DNA: TGTGCCAGCAGACCGGACAGGGCCCTTGAACTGTTTTTT
clone size: .
J gene: TRBJ1-4
V gene: TRBV7-6
D gene: TRBD1

CDR3 protein: CSARPSAVIETQYF
CDR3 DNA: TGCAGTGCTAGGCCATCTGCAGTGATCGAGACCCAGTACTTC
clone size: few
J gene: TRBJ2-5
V gene: TRBV20-1
D gene: .

CDR3 protein: CASSVGRQPWGETQYF
CDR3 DNA: TGTGCCAGCAGCGTAGGCCGACAGCCTTGGGGAGAGACCCAGTACTTC
clone size: .
J gene: TRBJ2-5
V gene: TRBV9
D gene: .

CDR3 protein: CASSVGQGHYGYTF
CDR3 DNA: TGTGCCAGCAGCGTGGGACAGGGGCACTATGGCTACACCTTC
clone size: many
J gene: TRBJ1-2
V gene: TRBV9
D gene: TRBD1

CDR3 protein: CASSLGLISYNEQFF
CDR3 DNA: TGTGCCAGCAGTTTAGGGCTTATCTCCTACAATGAGCAGTTCTTC
clone size: few
J gene: TRBJ2-1
V gene: TRBV28
D gene: .

CDR3 protein: CASRPGLAGVGDTQYF
CDR3 DNA: TGTGCCAGCAGACCCGGACTAGCGGGAGTAGGAGATACGCAGTATTTT
clone size: many
J gene: TRBJ2-3
V gene: TRBV6-5
D gene: TRBD2

CDR3 protein: CASSQGTKGSPLHF
CDR3 DNA: TGTGCCAGCAGCCAGGGCACGAAGGGTTCACCCCTCCACTTT
clone size: few
J gene: TRBJ1-6
V gene: TRBV9
D gene: .

CDR3 protein: CASSETSIEQFF
CDR3 DNA: TGTGCCAGCAGCGAGACTAGCATTGAGCAGTTCTTC
clone size: many
J gene: TRBJ2-1
V gene: TRBV7-2
D gene: TRBD2

CDR3 protein: CASSPGTGGRGYTF
CDR3 DNA: TGTGCCAGCTCACCAGGGACAGGAGGTCGTGGCTACACCTTC
clone size: few
J gene: TRBJ1-2
V gene: TRBV18
D gene: TRBD1

CDR3 protein: CSVEPTSGEWAQYF
CDR3 DNA: TGCAGCGTTGAGCCGACTAGCGGGGAATGGGCCCAGTACTTC
clone size: many
J gene: TRBJ2-5
V gene: TRBV29-1
D gene: TRBD2

CDR3 protein: CASSLGDGGNQPQHF
CDR3 DNA: TGCGCCAGCAGCTTGGGGGACGGAGGCAATCAGCCCCAGCATTTT
clone size: few
J gene: TRBJ1-5
V gene: TRBV5-1
D gene: .

CDR3 protein: CSARGLAGPSYEQYF
CDR3 DNA: TGCAGTGCTAGGGGACTAGCGGGACCCTCCTACGAGCAGTACTTC
clone size: few
J gene: TRBJ2-7
V gene: TRBV20-1
D gene: TRBD2

CDR3 protein: CASSLSYSGNTIYF
CDR3 DNA: TGTGCCAGCAGTTTAAGCTACTCTGGAAACACCATATATTTT
clone size: .
J gene: TRBJ1-3
V gene: TRBV27
D gene: .

CDR3 protein: CSAQRSSYNEQFF
CDR3 DNA: TGCAGTGCCCAGAGGAGCTCCTACAATGAGCAGTTCTTC
clone size: .
J gene: TRBJ2-1
V gene: TRBV20-1
D gene: .

CDR3 protein: CATGDGGTGNTGELFF
CDR3 DNA: TGTGCCACCGGTGACGGGGGGACAGGGAACACCGGGGAGCTGTTTTTT
clone size: .
J gene: TRBJ2-2
V gene: TRBV24-1
D gene: .

CDR3 protein: CASSQKGGTGELFF
CDR3 DNA: TGTGCCAGCAGCCAAAAGGGGGGTACCGGGGAGCTGTTTTTT
clone size: few
J gene: TRBJ2-2
V gene: TRBV3-1
D gene: .

CDR3 protein: CASSLRLAGEYGETQYF
CDR3 DNA: TGTGCCAGCAGCCTGCGACTAGCGGGAGAGTATGGGGAGACCCAGTACTTC
clone size: few
J gene: TRBJ2-5
V gene: TRBV4-2
D gene: TRBD2

CDR3 protein: CSARDARTLVLVEDTQYF
CDR3 DNA: TGCAGTGCTAGAGACGCCAGAACTCTGGTCCTGGTGGAAGATACGCAGTATTTT
clone size: few
J gene: TRBJ2-3
V gene: TRBV20-1
D gene: .

CDR3 protein: CAWTSTGLGSTDTQYF
CDR3 DNA: TGTGCCTGGACTAGTACGGGACTTGGGAGCACAGATACGCAGTATTTT
clone size: .
J gene: TRBJ2-3
V gene: TRBV30
D gene: .

CDR3 protein: CAGSLGPNYGYTF
CDR3 DNA: TGTGCCGGCAGCCTGGGACCTAACTATGGCTACACCTTC
clone size: .
J gene: TRBJ1-2
V gene: TRBV14
D gene: .

CDR3 protein: CASSARQGLGGMFGYTF
CDR3 DNA: TGTGCCAGCAGTGCCAGACAGGGCCTTGGGGGAATGTTCGGCTACACCTTC
clone size: few
J gene: TRBJ1-2
V gene: TRBV9
D gene: TRBD1

CDR3 protein: CASSRHEQFF
CDR3 DNA: TGTGCCAGCAGTAGGCATGAGCAGTTCTTC
clone size: few
J gene: TRBJ2-1
V gene: TRBV27
D gene: .

CDR3 protein: CASSERQDQETQYF
CDR3 DNA: TGTGCCAGCAGTGAAAGACAGGATCAAGAGACCCAGTACTTC
clone size: .
J gene: TRBJ2-5
V gene: TRBV2
D gene: .

CDR3 protein: CASIRRGGNEQFF
CDR3 DNA: TGTGCCAGCATTAGGCGGGGGGGCAATGAGCAGTTCTTC
clone size: few
J gene: TRBJ2-1
V gene: TRBV6-5
D gene: TRBD2

CDR3 protein: CASRRPGSSYGQYF
CDR3 DNA: TGTGCCAGCCGGAGACCGGGAAGCTCCTACGGGCAGTACTTC
clone size: .
J gene: TRBJ2-7
V gene: TRBV28
D gene: .

CDR3 protein: CASSQDNQGRQFF
CDR3 DNA: TGCGCCAGCAGCCAAGATAATCAGGGAAGGCAGTTCTTC
clone size: .
J gene: TRBJ2-1
V gene: TRBV4-1
D gene: .

CDR3 protein: CASSYGGRATGELFF
CDR3 DNA: TGTGCCAGCAGCTACGGGGGACGGGCCACCGGGGAGCTGTTTTTT
clone size: .
J gene: TRBJ2-2
V gene: TRBV7-3
D gene: .

CDR3 protein: CASSFGGDEQFF
CDR3 DNA: TGTGCCAGCAGTTTTGGGGGAGATGAGCAGTTCTTC
clone size: many
J gene: TRBJ2-1
V gene: TRBV12-3/TRBV12-4
D gene: .

CDR3 protein: CASSLKGVGYEQYF
CDR3 DNA: TGTGCCAGCAGTTTAAAAGGGGTGGGGTACGAGCAGTACTTC
clone size: .
J gene: TRBJ2-7
V gene: TRBV27
D gene: .

CDR3 protein: CSAREYRGGETQYF
CDR3 DNA: TGCAGTGCTAGAGAGTACAGGGGAGGGGAGACCCAGTACTTC
clone size: .
J gene: TRBJ2-5
V gene: TRBV20-1
D gene: .

CDR3 protein: CASSLLAGGETQYF
CDR3 DNA: TGTGCCAGCAGCTTACTAGCGGGGGGAGAGACCCAGTACTTC
clone size: many
J gene: TRBJ2-5
V gene: TRBV27
D gene: TRBD2

CDR3 protein: CATGGGSSYNEQFF
CDR3 DNA: TGTGCGACAGGGGGCGGGAGCTCCTACAATGAGCAGTTCTTC
clone size: .
J gene: TRBJ2-1
V gene: TRBV6-5
D gene: TRBD1

CDR3 protein: CASSFRSGGPADTQYF
CDR3 DNA: TGTGCCAGCAGCTTTAGGTCGGGGGGGCCGGCAGATACGCAGTATTTT
clone size: .
J gene: TRBJ2-3
V gene: TRBV7-2
D gene: TRBD2

CDR3 protein: CASSPGQTTTDTQYF
CDR3 DNA: TGTGCCAGCAGTCCCGGACAGACTACCACAGATACGCAGTATTTT
clone size: .
J gene: TRBJ2-3
V gene: TRBV12-3/TRBV12-4
D gene: .

CDR3 protein: CASSMTGTGPGELFF
CDR3 DNA: TGCGCCAGCAGCATGACCGGGACAGGGCCCGGGGAGCTGTTTTTT
clone size: few
J gene: TRBJ2-2
V gene: TRBV5-1
D gene: TRBD1

CDR3 protein: CSAQDSGDNEQFF
CDR3 DNA: TGCAGTGCTCAGGATAGCGGGGACAATGAGCAGTTCTTC
clone size: few
J gene: TRBJ2-1
V gene: TRBV20-1
D gene: TRBD2

CDR3 protein: CASSQGALTYNSPLHF
CDR3 DNA: TGTGCCAGCAGCCAAGGGGCCTTGACCTATAATTCACCCCTCCACTTT
clone size: few
J gene: TRBJ1-6
V gene: TRBV4-2
D gene: .

CDR3 protein: CASSRRTSGRHEQYF
CDR3 DNA: TGTGCCAGCAGTCGTCGGACTAGCGGGAGACACGAGCAGTACTTC
clone size: few
J gene: TRBJ2-7
V gene: TRBV2
D gene: TRBD2

CDR3 protein: CASSEGVRQPQHF
CDR3 DNA: TGTGCCAGCAGTGAGGGAGTACGTCAGCCCCAGCATTTT
clone size: .
J gene: TRBJ1-5
V gene: TRBV2
D gene: .

CDR3 protein: CSALSAPLAGIYEQYF
CDR3 DNA: TGCAGTGCCTTGTCGGCCCCACTAGCGGGAATCTACGAGCAGTACTTC
clone size: .
J gene: TRBJ2-7
V gene: TRBV20-1
D gene: TRBD2

CDR3 protein: CASSLEASVGGRSPLHF
CDR3 DNA: TGTGCCAGCAGCTTAGAGGCGTCAGTAGGCGGTCGATCACCCCTCCACTTT
clone size: few
J gene: TRBJ1-6
V gene: TRBV13
D gene: .

CDR3 protein: CASNPFRPTSNQPQHF
CDR3 DNA: TGTGCCAGCAATCCCTTTCGACCTACAAGCAATCAGCCCCAGCATTTT
clone size: .
J gene: TRBJ1-5
V gene: TRBV28
D gene: .

CDR3 protein: CASSPDTGTKTGELFF
CDR3 DNA: TGCGCCAGCAGCCCAGATACCGGGACAAAGACCGGGGAGCTGTTTTTT
clone size: .
J gene: TRBJ2-2
V gene: TRBV5-1
D gene: .

CDR3 protein: CASSQGLRGEVQPQHF
CDR3 DNA: TGCGCCAGCAGCCAAGGACTTAGGGGGGAAGTACAGCCCCAGCATTTT
clone size: .
J gene: TRBJ1-5
V gene: TRBV4-1
D gene: .

CDR3 protein: CASSQDQSTLPGTYQTQETQYF
CDR3 DNA: TGTGCCAGCAGCCAAGATCAATCGACCTTACCAGGGACTTACCAAACTCAAGAGACCCAGTACTTC
clone size: few
J gene: TRBJ2-5
V gene: TRBV4-2
D gene: .

CDR3 protein: CASSPNGGWISNQPQHF
CDR3 DNA: TGTGCCAGCAGTCCCAATGGGGGTTGGATATCGAATCAGCCCCAGCATTTT
clone size: .
J gene: TRBJ1-5
V gene: TRBV6-6
D gene: .

CDR3 protein: CATSRDIAQKNSPLHF
CDR3 DNA: TGTGCCACCAGCAGAGATATAGCACAGAAAAATTCACCCCTCCACTTT
clone size: .
J gene: TRBJ1-6
V gene: TRBV15
D gene: .

CDR3 protein: CASSLRGGLGHNEQYF
CDR3 DNA: TGTGCCAGCAGCTTGAGAGGGGGCCTCGGGCATAATGAGCAGTACTTC
clone size: .
J gene: TRBJ2-5
V gene: TRBV7-3
D gene: TRBD1

CDR3 protein: CASSLGNSRQYF
CDR3 DNA: TGTGCCAGCAGCTTGGGGAATAGTAGGCAGTATTTT
clone size: .
J gene: TRBJ2-3
V gene: TRBV13
D gene: .

CDR3 protein: CASSSDRDRVTGELFF
CDR3 DNA: TGTGCCAGCAGCTCGGACCGGGACAGGGTGACCGGGGAGCTGTTTTTT
clone size: .
J gene: TRBJ2-2
V gene: TRBV7-9
D gene: TRBD1

CDR3 protein: CASSHISGGAYEQYF
CDR3 DNA: TGTGCCAGCAGCCATATTAGCGGGGGGGCCTACGAGCAGTACTTC
clone size: few
J gene: TRBJ2-7
V gene: TRBV4-2
D gene: TRBD2

CDR3 protein: CSVKDGAEKLFF
CDR3 DNA: TGCAGCGTAAAGGACGGGGCCGAAAAACTGTTTTTT
clone size: .
J gene: TRBJ1-4
V gene: TRBV29-1
D gene: .

CDR3 protein: CASPGRCPSYNEQFF
CDR3 DNA: TGTGCCAGCCCTGGCAGGTGCCCTTCCTACAATGAGCAGTTCTTC
clone size: many
J gene: TRBJ2-1
V gene: TRBV6-4
D gene: .

CDR3 protein: CASSSLASGEQFF
CDR3 DNA: TGTGCCAGCAGCTCGCTAGCGTCGGGGGAGCAGTTCTTC
clone size: few
J gene: TRBJ2-1
V gene: TRBV7-6
D gene: .

CDR3 protein: CASSPLTGVLDTRYF
CDR3 DNA: TGCGCCAGCAGCCCCCTGACAGGGGTTCTAGATACGCGGTATTTT
clone size: .
J gene: TRBJ2-3
V gene: TRBV5-1
D gene: TRBD1

CDR3 protein: CASSLGAAPYEQYF
CDR3 DNA: TGTGCCAGCAGCTTAGGGGCAGCTCCCTACGAGCAGTACTTC
clone size: many
J gene: TRBJ2-7
V gene: TRBV7-2
D gene: .

CDR3 protein: CASSPILSNQPQHF
CDR3 DNA: TGTGCCAGCAGCCCCATTTTGAGCAATCAGCCCCAGCATTTT
clone size: .
J gene: TRBJ1-5
V gene: TRBV7-2
D gene: .

CDR3 protein: CASSLHDGLEPQHF
CDR3 DNA: TGTGCCAGCAGTTTACACGACGGGCTAGAGCCCCAGCATTTT
clone size: few
J gene: TRBJ1-5
V gene: TRBV27
D gene: .

CDR3 protein: CSAPGARVGNTEAFF
CDR3 DNA: TGCAGTGCGCCTGGGGCACGGGTTGGAAACACTGAAGCTTTCTTT
clone size: .
J gene: TRBJ1-1
V gene: TRBV20-1
D gene: .